The subject of this entry is one T cell receptor (beta chain). Its antigen is unidentified. Repertoires were generated with immunoSEQ multiplex PCR, while TCRdb's copy carries only in-frame clones and drops some. Altogether around 580,000 clones are present, 95% to 98% being singletons, with the ten largest covering 0.3%. Terminally differentiated effector memory CD45RA+ cells were excluded by CCR7 positive selection of CD45RO-negative cells. This entry belongs to a study of shared clonotypes between healthy human individuals. Across the whole study: Samples came from a couple of female and a few male donors aged 18 to 49. Regarding the study as a whole: Generation probabilities of non-shared clonotypes were lower (relative to those shared by all four donors). Represented diversity (both genetic and exposure-history) was limited by the small number of donors. Memory subsets generally showed smaller estimated richness than naive subsets did.

Germline CDR1 is KGHSH and CDR2 is LQKENI. This CDR3 has 18 amino acids. Trimming took off 2 bases at V and 0 bases at J, with 17 bases between the two ends. The sequence derives from a man aged 30 to 45 in good health. Sequenced material: naive CD8+ T cells sorted from blood. The chain recombines TRBV18 with TRBJ1-3; no clear D. This chain's CDR3 is CASSPSGLMKRSGNTIYF. The CDR3, as DNA: TGTGCCAGCTCACCAAGCGGACTGATGAAGCGCTCTGGAAACACCATATATTTT.